This T cell receptor beta chain comes out of a study of CD8 T cells in Susac syndrome. An amount of RNA that ranged from roughly 0.5 to 1 ug was reverse transcribed with random hexamers. Coverage of TCR beta CDR3 amplification by immunoSEQ multiplex PCR extended to 54 Vbeta and 13 Jbeta. TCRdb independently ran MiXCR on the immunoSEQ multiplex PCR reads; one entry per CDR3 protein. This repertoire shows about 200,000 distinct CDR3 sequences, 95% found once; its top ten account for approximately 0.094%. The authors carried out high-throughput sequencing of TCR beta. They applied it to CD8+ and CD4+ T cells obtained from blood. This receptor was identified in a human donor in good health. The sequenced material came from CD4+ T cells from PBMCs.

DNA for the CDR3: TGTGCCATCAGCGACCCCAACGTCCTGACTTTC. Translation gives CAISDPNVLTF. This chain joins TRBV10-3 and TRBJ2-6; no clear D. Between the trimmed V and J ends, which lost 6 bases and 8 bases, there was a span of 5 bases. The CDR3 has 11 amino acids. Germline assignment: CDR1 ENHRY and CDR2 SYGVKD.